This passage covers 11 T cell receptor beta chains from one sample sequenced in a study of blood T cell repertoires in COVID-19. Only in-frame clones appear in the TCRdb table, and some are missing; sequencing was by immunoSEQ multiplex PCR. The sample gives about 120,000 clones, 70% to 80% of which show up once; 6% to 8% is in the top ten. The sequenced sample consisted of peripheral blood. These receptors were taken from a woman in her sixties or seventies with acute or convalescent COVID-19.

The CDR3 protein is CASSRDRGRNTEAFF. For the CDR3, the DNA is TGTGCCAGCAGTAGAGACAGGGGGCGGAACACTGAAGCTTTCTTT. The rearrangement joins TRBV6-5 to TRBJ1-1; 10 nucleotides match TRBD1. Germline V lookup: CDR1 MNHEY, CDR2 SVGAGI. After removal of 5 bases from V and 1 base from J, the junction contained 4 bases not matched to a gene. This CDR3 spans 15 amino acids.

This chain links TRBV3-1 (or the pseudogene TRBV3-2) with TRBJ1-2; D is unclear. The germline V gene has CDR1 LGHDT and CDR2 YNNKEL (reference sequence). Trimming shortened V by 0 bases and J by 8 bases, and 4 bases separated the two germline ends. This CDR3 has 11 amino acids. CDR3 amino acids: CASSQDRGYTF. The CDR3, as DNA: TGTGCCAGCAGCCAAGACCGGGGCTACACCTTC.

The rearrangement uses TRBV29-1 and TRBJ1-1, with D perhaps TRBD1 (6 bases). The CDR3 is made up of 13 amino acids. Trimming removed 6 bases from V and 0 bases from J, with 11 bases in between. CDR1 is SQVTM and CDR2 is ANQGSEA in the germline V gene. CDR3 residues: CSVAQGLNTEAFF. The CDR3 coding sequence is TGCAGCGTGGCTCAGGGGTTGAACACTGAAGCTTTCTTT.

This clone was observed a single time. V and J are TRBV20-1 and TRBJ1-3, with D perhaps matching TRBD1 (6 bases). Trimming stripped 3 bases from V and 0 bases from J, with 15 bases between. There are 16 residues in the CDR3. From germline, CDR1 is DFQATT and CDR2 SNEGSKA (reference sequence). The CDR3 DNA follows: TGCAGTGCTAGTTTTGGGGGCAGATTCTCTGGAAACACCATATATTTT. This codes for CSASFGGRFSGNTIYF.

This clone was found once. The V gene is TRBV24-1, the J gene TRBJ1-2; maybe TRBD1 (5 bases). With 4 bases removed from V and 5 bases from J, the gap between germline ends came to 10 bases. Germline values: CDR1 KGHDR, CDR2 SFDVKD. CDR3 length: 13 residues. The CDR3 coding sequence is TGTGCCACCAGTGAAGACAGTTTTTATGGCTACACCTTC. This gives the protein CATSEDSFYGYTF.

The V gene is TRBV30, the J gene TRBJ1-4; D is ambiguous. V dropped 3 bases and J dropped 0 bases, with 8 bases sitting between them. Germline V lookup: CDR1 GTSNPN, CDR2 SVGIG (reference sequence). This CDR3 region has 14 residues. This CDR3 is CAWSGFATNEKLFF. DNA of the CDR3: TGTGCCTGGAGCGGGTTTGCAACTAATGAAAAACTGTTTTTT.

The chain employs TRBV9 and TRBJ1-5; 8 bases match TRBD1. Germline V lookup: CDR1 SGDLS, CDR2 YYNGEE. After removal of 3 bases from V and 0 bases from J, the junction contained 2 bases not matched to a gene. CDR3 length: 15 amino acids. The CDR3: CASSGDRGSNQPQHF. The CDR3 DNA reads TGTGCCAGCAGCGGAGACAGGGGTAGCAATCAGCCCCAGCATTTT.

In its sample, this clone was seen once. This rearrangement joins TRBV11-2 to TRBJ1-2; D gene uncertain. Trimming shortened V by 3 bases and J by 8 bases, and 13 bases separated the two germline ends. This CDR3 has 13 amino acids. Germline CDR1 and CDR2: SGHAT and FQNNGV. The CDR3 is CASSLREGSGYTF. CDR3 nucleotides: TGTGCCAGCAGCTTGCGGGAGGGATCGGGCTACACCTTC.

The rearrangement uses TRBV28 and TRBJ1-1; D unclear. The ends were cut back, 6 bases at V and 0 bases at J, with 17 bases in the middle. CDR3 size: 16 residues. Germline V gives CDR1 MDHEN, CDR2 SYDVKM. In DNA form, the CDR3 reads TGTGCCAGCAGGCTTTTTGGTTCCGGGGTGAACACTGAAGCTTTCTTT. Residues: CASRLFGSGVNTEAFF.

The chain has TRBV2 and TRBJ2-2; 7 positions match TRBD1. CDR3 size: 15 residues. Per germline, CDR1 SNHLY and CDR2 FYNNEI. Trimming cost V 7 bases and J 0 bases; bases outside gene matches: 5. The CDR3 spells CASTIQGPNTGELFF. The CDR3 coding sequence is TGTGCCAGCACGATACAGGGGCCGAACACCGGGGAGCTGTTTTTT.

J is TRBJ2-5 and V is TRBV28, with D unclear. This CDR3 has 14 amino acids. V shed 5 bases and J shed 0 bases, with 10 bases lying between them. Germline assignment: CDR1 MDHEN and CDR2 SYDVKM. DNA for the CDR3: TGTGCCAGCAGTCCCGGAGCGTACCAAGAGACCCAGTACTTC. Translation: CASSPGAYQETQYF. The full variable domain, with the rest looked up from reference TRBV28 and TRBJ2-5, is DVKVTQSSRYLVKRTGEKVFLECVQDMDHENMFWYRQDPGLGLRLIYFSYDVKMKEKGDIPEGYSVSREKKERFSLILESASTNQTSMYLCASSPGAYQETQYFGPGTRLLVL.